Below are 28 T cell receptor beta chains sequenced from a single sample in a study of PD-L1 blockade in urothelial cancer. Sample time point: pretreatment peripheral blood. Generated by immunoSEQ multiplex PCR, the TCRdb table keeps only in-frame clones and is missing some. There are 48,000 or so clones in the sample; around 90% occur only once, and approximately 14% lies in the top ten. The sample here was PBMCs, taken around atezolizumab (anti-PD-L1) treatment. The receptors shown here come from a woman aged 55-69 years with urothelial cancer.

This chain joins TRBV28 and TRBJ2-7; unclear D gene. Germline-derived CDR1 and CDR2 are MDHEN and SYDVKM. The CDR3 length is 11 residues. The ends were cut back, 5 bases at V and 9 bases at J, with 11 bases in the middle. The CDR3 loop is CASSPDTVQYF. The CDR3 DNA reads TGTGCCAGCAGTCCAGACACGGTGCAGTACTTC.

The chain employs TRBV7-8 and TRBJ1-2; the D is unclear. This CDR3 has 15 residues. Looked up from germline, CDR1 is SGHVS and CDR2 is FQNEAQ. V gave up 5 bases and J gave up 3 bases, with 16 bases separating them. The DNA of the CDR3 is TGTGCCAGCAGCCCATTTGCGGGGTGGGACTATGGCTACACCTTC. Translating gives CASSPFAGWDYGYTF.

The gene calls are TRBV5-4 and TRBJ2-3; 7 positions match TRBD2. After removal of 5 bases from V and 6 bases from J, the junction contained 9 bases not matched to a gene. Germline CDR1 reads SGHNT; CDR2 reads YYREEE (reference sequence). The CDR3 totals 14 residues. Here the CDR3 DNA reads TGTGCCAGCAGGCCTACTCCCGGGAGGGATACGCAGTATTTT. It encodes CASRPTPGRDTQYF. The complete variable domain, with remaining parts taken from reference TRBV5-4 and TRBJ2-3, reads ETGVTQSPTHLIKTRGQQVTLRCSSQSGHNTVSWYQQALGQGPQFIFQYYREEENGRGNFPPRFSGLQFPNYSSELNVNALELDDSALYLCASRPTPGRDTQYFGPGTRLTVL.

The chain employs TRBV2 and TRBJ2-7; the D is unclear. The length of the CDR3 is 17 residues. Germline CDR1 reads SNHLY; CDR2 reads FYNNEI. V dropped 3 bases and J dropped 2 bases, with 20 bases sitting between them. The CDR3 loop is CASSELSRRVTTYEQYF. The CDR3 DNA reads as TGTGCCAGCAGTGAGTTAAGTCGCCGGGTAACCACCTACGAGCAGTACTTC.

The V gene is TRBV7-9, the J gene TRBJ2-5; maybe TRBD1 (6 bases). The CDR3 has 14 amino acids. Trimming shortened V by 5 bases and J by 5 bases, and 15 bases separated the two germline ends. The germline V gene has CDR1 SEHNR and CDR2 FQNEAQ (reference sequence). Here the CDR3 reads CASSPLGGYETQYF. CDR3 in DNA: TGTGCCAGCAGCCCCCTAGGGGGTTATGAGACCCAGTACTTC.

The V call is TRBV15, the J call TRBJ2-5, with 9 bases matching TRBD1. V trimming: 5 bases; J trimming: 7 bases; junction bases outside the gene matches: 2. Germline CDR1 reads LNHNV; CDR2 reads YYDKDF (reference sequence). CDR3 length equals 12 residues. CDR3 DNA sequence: TGTGCCACCAGCCCGGGACAGGGGACCCAGTACTTC. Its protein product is CATSPGQGTQYF.

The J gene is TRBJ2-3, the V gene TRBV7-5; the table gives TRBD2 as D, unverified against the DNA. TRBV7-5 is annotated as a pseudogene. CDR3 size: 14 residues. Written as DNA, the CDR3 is TGTGCCAGAAGCGGGAAGCGGGATGCAGATACGCAGTATTTT. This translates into CARSGKRDADTQYF.

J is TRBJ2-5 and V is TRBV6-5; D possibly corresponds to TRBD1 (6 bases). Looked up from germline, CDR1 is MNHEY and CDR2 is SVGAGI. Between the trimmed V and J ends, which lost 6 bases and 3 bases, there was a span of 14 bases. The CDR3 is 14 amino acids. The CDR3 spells CASSRGQIEETQYF. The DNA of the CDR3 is TGTGCCAGCAGCCGAGGACAGATTGAAGAGACCCAGTACTTC.

The CDR3 loop is CASSLDWGDSPLHF. The CDR3 DNA follows: TGTGCCAGCAGCTTAGATTGGGGAGATTCACCCCTCCACTTT. This chain joins TRBV7-2 and TRBJ1-6; D remains unclear. Trimming removed 1 base at V and 8 bases at J, with 9 bases between. Germline assignment: CDR1 SGHTA and CDR2 FQGNSA. This CDR3 spans 14 amino acids.

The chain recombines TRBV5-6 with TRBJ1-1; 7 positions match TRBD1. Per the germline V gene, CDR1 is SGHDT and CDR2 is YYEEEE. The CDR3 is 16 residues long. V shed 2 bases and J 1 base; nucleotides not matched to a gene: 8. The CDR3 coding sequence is TGTGCCAGCAGCTTTTACAACAGGGGCCCGAACACTGAAGCTTTCTTT. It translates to CASSFYNRGPNTEAFF. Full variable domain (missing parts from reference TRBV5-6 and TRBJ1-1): DAGVTQSPTHLIKTRGQQVTLRCSPKSGHDTVSWYQQALGQGPQFIFQYYEEEERQRGNFPDRFSGHQFPNYSSELNVNALLLGDSALYLCASSFYNRGPNTEAFFGQGTRLTVV.

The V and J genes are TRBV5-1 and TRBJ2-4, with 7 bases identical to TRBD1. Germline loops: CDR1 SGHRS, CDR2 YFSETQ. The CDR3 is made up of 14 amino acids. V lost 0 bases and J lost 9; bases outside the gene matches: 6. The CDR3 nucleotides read TGCGCCAGCAGCTTGGAACAGGGGTTCGGCATTCAGTACTTC. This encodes CASSLEQGFGIQYF.

CDR3 sequence reads: CASSEGPVNYGYTF. The CDR3 coding sequence is TGTGCCAGCAGTGAAGGTCCAGTCAACTATGGCTACACCTTC. The chain is built from TRBV2 and TRBJ1-2; D is undetermined. CDR1 and CDR2 from the germline V gene are SNHLY and FYNNEI. The CDR3 covers 14 residues. Trimming stripped 1 base from V and 2 bases from J, with 8 bases between.

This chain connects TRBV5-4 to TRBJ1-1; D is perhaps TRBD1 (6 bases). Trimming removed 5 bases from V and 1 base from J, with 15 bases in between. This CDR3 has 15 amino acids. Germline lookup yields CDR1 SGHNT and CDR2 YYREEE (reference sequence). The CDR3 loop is CASRAGVAQNTEAFF. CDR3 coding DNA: TGTGCCAGCAGGGCAGGGGTAGCGCAGAACACTGAAGCTTTCTTT. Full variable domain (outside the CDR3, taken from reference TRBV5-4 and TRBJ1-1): ETGVTQSPTHLIKTRGQQVTLRCSSQSGHNTVSWYQQALGQGPQFIFQYYREEENGRGNFPPRFSGLQFPNYSSELNVNALELDDSALYLCASRAGVAQNTEAFFGQGTRLTVV.

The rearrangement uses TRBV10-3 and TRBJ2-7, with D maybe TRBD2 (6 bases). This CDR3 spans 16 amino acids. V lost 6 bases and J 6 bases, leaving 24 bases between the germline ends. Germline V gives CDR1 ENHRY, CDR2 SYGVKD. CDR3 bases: TGTGCCATCAGAGCGTCCTCGACACTAGCTCCGGGCGAGCAGTACTTC. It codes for CAIRASSTLAPGEQYF.

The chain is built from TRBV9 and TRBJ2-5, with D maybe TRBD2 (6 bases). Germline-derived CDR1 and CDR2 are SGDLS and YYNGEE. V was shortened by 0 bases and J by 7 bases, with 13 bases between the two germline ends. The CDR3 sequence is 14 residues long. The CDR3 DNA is TGTGCCAGCAGCGTAGTGGTGGAGGGCGGGACCCAGTACTTC. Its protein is CASSVVVEGGTQYF.

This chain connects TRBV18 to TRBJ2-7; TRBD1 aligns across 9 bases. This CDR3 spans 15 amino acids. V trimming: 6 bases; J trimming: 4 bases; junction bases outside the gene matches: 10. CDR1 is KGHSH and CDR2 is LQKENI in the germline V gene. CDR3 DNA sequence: TGTGCCAGCTCCAGTACGGGACAGGGAGGATACGAGCAGTACTTC. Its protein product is CASSSTGQGGYEQYF.

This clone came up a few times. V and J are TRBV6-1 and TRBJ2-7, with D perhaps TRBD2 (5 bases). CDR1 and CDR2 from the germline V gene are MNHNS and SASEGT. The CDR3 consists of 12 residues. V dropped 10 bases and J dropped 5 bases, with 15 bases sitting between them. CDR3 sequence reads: CATEGPVDEQYF. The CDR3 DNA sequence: TGTGCCACTGAGGGCCCTGTAGACGAGCAGTACTTC.

The CDR3 loop reads CASSQDSGQIEQFF. Here the CDR3 DNA reads TGTGCCAGCAGCCAAGACTCAGGACAGATTGAGCAGTTCTTC. The chain carries TRBV4-2 and TRBJ2-1, with a weak D call TRBD1 (6 bases). The germline V and J ends were trimmed by 0 bases and 9 bases, with 12 bases remaining between them. The germline V gene encodes CDR1 LGHNA and CDR2 YNFKEQ. This CDR3 is built from 14 residues.

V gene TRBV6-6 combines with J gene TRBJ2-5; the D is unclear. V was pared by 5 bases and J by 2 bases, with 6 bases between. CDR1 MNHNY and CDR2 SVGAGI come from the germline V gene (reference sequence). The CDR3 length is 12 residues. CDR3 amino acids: CASSSKQETQYF. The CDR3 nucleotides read TGTGCCAGCAGTAGCAAACAAGAGACCCAGTACTTC.

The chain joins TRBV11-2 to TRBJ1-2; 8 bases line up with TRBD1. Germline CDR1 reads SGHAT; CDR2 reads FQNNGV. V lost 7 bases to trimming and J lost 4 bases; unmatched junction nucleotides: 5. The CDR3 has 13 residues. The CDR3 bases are TGTGCCAGCATGGGACAGGCAATCTATGGCTACACCTTC. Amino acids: CASMGQAIYGYTF.

The CDR3 region has the DNA TGTGCCAGCAGCTGGGGACAGGGTAGGTTTCCAGATAGTCAGCCCCAGCATTTT. This sequence encodes CASSWGQGRFPDSQPQHF. The chain recombines TRBV7-9 with TRBJ1-5; 9 nucleotides line up with TRBD1. Unmatched junction bases numbered 16, after V lost 4 bases and J lost 6 bases. CDR1 and CDR2 (germline): SEHNR, FQNEAQ (reference sequence). The CDR3 consists of 18 residues.

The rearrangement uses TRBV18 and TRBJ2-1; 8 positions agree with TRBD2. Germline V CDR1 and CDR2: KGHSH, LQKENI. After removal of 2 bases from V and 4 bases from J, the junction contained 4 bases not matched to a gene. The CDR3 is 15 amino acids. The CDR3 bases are TGTGCCAGCTCACCATCGGGGGGGTATTACAATGAGCAGTTCTTC. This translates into CASSPSGGYYNEQFF.

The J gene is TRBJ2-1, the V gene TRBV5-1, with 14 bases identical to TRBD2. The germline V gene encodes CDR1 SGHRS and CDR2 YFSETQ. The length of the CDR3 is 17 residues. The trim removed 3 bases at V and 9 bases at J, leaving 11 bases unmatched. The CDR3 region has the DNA TGCGCCAGCAGCTCAGGAACCGGGACTAGCGGGAGAGGTGAGCAGTTCTTC. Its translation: CASSSGTGTSGRGEQFF.

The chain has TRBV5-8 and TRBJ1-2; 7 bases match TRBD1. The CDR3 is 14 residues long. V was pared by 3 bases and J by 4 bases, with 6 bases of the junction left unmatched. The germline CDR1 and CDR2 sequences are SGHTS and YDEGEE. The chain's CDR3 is CASSSDREVYGYTF. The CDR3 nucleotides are TGTGCCAGCAGCTCTGACAGGGAAGTCTATGGCTACACCTTC.

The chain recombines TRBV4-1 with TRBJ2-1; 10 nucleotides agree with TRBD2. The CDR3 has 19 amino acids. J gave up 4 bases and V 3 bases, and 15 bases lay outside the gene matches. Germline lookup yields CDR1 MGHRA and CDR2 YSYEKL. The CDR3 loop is CASSHVASGGATLYNEQFF. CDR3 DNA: TGCGCCAGCAGCCATGTAGCTAGCGGGGGTGCCACTCTTTACAATGAGCAGTTCTTC.

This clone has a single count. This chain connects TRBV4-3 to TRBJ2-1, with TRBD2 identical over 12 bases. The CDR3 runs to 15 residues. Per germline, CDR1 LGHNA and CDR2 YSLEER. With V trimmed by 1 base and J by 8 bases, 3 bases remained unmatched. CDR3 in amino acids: CASSQGGLAGYEQFF. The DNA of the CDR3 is TGCGCCAGCAGCCAAGGTGGACTAGCGGGGTATGAGCAGTTCTTC.

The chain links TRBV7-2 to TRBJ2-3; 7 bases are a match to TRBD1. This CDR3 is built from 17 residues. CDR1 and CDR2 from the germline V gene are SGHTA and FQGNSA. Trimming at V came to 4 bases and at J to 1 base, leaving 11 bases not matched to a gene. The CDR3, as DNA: TGTGCCAGCAGCTCCACGACAGGGCTACTAGGCACAGATACGCAGTATTTT. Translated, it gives CASSSTTGLLGTDTQYF.

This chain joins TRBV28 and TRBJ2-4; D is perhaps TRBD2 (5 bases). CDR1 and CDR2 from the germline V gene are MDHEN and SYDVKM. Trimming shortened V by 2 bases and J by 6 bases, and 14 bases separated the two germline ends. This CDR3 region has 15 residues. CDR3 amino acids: CASSLKRVGRNIQYF. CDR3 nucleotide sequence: TGTGCCAGCAGTTTAAAACGTGTAGGGAGAAACATTCAGTACTTC. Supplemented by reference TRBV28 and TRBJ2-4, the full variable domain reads DVKVTQSSRYLVKRTGEKVFLECVQDMDHENMFWYRQDPGLGLRLIYFSYDVKMKEKGDIPEGYSVSREKKERFSLILESASTNQTSMYLCASSLKRVGRNIQYFGAGTRLSVL.